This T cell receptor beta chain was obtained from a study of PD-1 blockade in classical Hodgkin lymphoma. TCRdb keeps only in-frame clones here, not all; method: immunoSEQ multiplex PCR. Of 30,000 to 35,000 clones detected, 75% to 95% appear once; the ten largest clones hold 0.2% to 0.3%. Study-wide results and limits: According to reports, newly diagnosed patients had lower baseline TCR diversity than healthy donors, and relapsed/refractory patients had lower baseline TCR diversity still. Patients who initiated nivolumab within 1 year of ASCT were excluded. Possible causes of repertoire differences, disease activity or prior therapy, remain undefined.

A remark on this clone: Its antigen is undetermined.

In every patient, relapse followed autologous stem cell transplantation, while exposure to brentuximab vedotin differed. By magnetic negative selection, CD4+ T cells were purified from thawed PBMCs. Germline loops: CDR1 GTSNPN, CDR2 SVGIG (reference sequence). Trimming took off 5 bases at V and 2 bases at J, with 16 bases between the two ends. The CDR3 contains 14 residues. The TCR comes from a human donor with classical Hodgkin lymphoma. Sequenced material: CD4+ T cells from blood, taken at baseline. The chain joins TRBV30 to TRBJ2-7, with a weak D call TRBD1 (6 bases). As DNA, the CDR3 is TGTGCCTGGGGTCAACAGGGATTTCCCTACGAGCAGTACTTC. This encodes CAWGQQGFPYEQYF.